This T cell receptor (beta chain) was sequenced for a study of blood T cell repertoires in COVID-19 (TCRdb year 2020). Some background on the complete study: Samples covering the acute and convalescent phases of COVID-19 were provided by collaborators in the United States, Italy and Spain. The prospective study material was composed of cDNA or gDNA derived from T cells, B-cell-depleted T cells, or PBMCs. Deeply sampled blood TCRbeta repertoires from subjects exposed to, actively infected with, or recovered from COVID-19 were included in the dataset. The repertoires were made available in a free public database intended to serve as a resource for research on the immune response to SARS-CoV-2. The samples were drawn from two sources: the first 160 participants of the ongoing ImmuneRACE study, and 1,000 to 1,500 subjects contributed by 6 global collaborators. The sample metadata nearly always contained a de-identified subject ID, COVID-19 status, age in years and sex. Where available, HLA class I and class II types were obtained from metadata supplied by the sample provider rather than from assay-based typing. The research as a whole found: The quantity of clinical and demographic metadata differed by source and by participant and was supplied without curation.

The germline ends are 11 bases apart after V is trimmed by 6 bases and J by 3 bases. Its CDR3 holds 13 amino acids, cysteine through phenylalanine. Just CDR3 DNA is preserved here, 39 bases in frame from base 1. For CDR1 and CDR2, the germline V gene lists MGHDK and SYGVNS. Comment on this clone: Its antigen is unknown. Per-base quality was not reported, and no clone a single base away is much larger than it.

Collaborating institutions collected whole blood in K2EDTA tubes following their own protocols. For TCRbeta analysis, collaborators shipped samples as frozen whole blood, isolated PBMCs, or DNA extracted from either of those sample types. TCRbeta CDR3 regions were amplified from genomic DNA by means of the immunoSEQ Assay, a bias-controlled multiplex PCR. The original methods were these. Within the assay, amplification of reference gene primers was used to estimate how many nucleated cells each sample contained. To quantify the absolute abundance of each unique TCRbeta CDR3 rearrangement, sequence reads were collapsed and filtered. For each sample, productive Simpson clonality was calculated as the square root of Simpson's diversity index over productive rearrangements. Imported from immuneACCESS, the table was reduced by TCRdb to in-frame sequences with V and J called. These copies leave out some clones; in studies compared against another copy, an unresolved V gene accounts for under half, and the cause of the remainder is not known. V and J calls and clone size are copied from that table; D and trimming were computed from the DNA. This sample comprises 95,000 to 130,000 clones, about nine tenths of them detected only once. The ten largest make up roughly 1.9% of the sample.

Sequencing was carried out using peripheral blood. Here the chain combines TRBV25-1 and TRBJ1-1; 6 matching bases give a weak D call of TRBD1. The clonotype comes from a human donor with active COVID-19. The donor label of this sample is uncertain. The CDR3 is CASRRDTYTEAFF. The nucleotide sequence reads as follows: TGTGCCAGCAGACGGGACACATACACTGAAGCTTTCTTT.